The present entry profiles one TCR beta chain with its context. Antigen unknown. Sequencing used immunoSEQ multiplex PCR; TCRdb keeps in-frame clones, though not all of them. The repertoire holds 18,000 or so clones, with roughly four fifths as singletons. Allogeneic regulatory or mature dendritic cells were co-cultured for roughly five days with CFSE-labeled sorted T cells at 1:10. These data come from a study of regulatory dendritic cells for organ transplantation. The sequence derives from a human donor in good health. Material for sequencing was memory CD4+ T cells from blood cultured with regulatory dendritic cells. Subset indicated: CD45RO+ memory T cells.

Written as DNA, the CDR3 is TGTGCCAGCAGTGAGGAGAAGGGGCCGGTGGCTTTCTTT. Translating it yields CASSEEKGPVAFF. The chain uses TRBV2 and TRBJ1-1; D is possibly TRBD1 (5 bases). The CDR3 extends over 13 amino acids. V was trimmed by 3 bases and J by 11 bases, leaving 16 bases between them. CDR1 and CDR2 from the germline V gene are SNHLY and FYNNEI.